This T cell receptor beta chain came from a study of cytomegalovirus exposure and HLA in healthy donors. PCR was performed using 60 Vbeta and 13 Jbeta primers. This table comes from immunoSEQ multiplex PCR, and its TCRdb copy is limited to in-frame clones, with some not included. This table has under 200,000 clones, 80% to 90% appearing once. This clone was recorded a few times. V lost 5 bases to trimming and J lost 0 bases, with 8 bases between them. CDR3 length: 15 residues. Germline assignment: CDR1 SEHNR and CDR2 FQNEAQ (reference sequence). J is TRBJ2-6 and V is TRBV7-9; D is ambiguous. The sequenced sample was PBMCs. The clonotype originates from a man between 18 and 29 years old in good health and CMV-seropositive. CDR3 coding DNA: TGTGCCAGCAGCCCCGCGGTCTCTGGGGCCAACGTCCTGACTTTC. Amino acid sequence: CASSPAVSGANVLTF.